A selection of T cell receptor beta chains follows, all from one sample in a study of T cells in Graves' hyperthyroidism and ophthalmopathy. TCRdb analysed the multiplex PCR reads with MiXCR anew, one entry per CDR3 protein. The sample lists fewer than 450,000 distinct CDR3 sequences, roughly 17% occurring once. The sequencing sample was made of blood. Receptor source: a woman aged 25-40 years with Graves' hyperthyroidism that later progressed to Graves' ophthalmopathy. CDR3s include the opening cysteine and the closing phenylalanine or tryptophan. A D gene is named only where the DNA matches it firmly. The listing skips clone size in some rows; elsewhere it reads once, few, many or a size class.

.,few,TRBV30,14,TRBJ1-2,TGTGCCTGGAGTGGGGTGGCAGGGTCGTATGGCTACACCTTC,CAWSGVAGSYGYTF
.,many,TRBV20-1,16,TRBJ1-5,TGCAGTGCTAGAGATGCGGCTCAAGGTAGCAATCAGCCCCAGCATTTT,CSARDAAQGSNQPQHF
TRBD1,.,TRBV5-5,15,TRBJ2-4,TGTGCCAGCATATCAGGGGGCCTTAGCAAAAACATTCAGTACTTC,CASISGGLSKNIQYF
TRBD1,.,TRBV24-1,16,TRBJ2-1,TGTGCCACCAGTGATCTCGACAGGGGGCCCTACAATGAGCAGTTCTTC,CATSDLDRGPYNEQFF
TRBD2,many,TRBV7-8,16,TRBJ2-3,TGTGCCAGCACGAAAGGAGCGGGGGTGCTCACAGATACGCAGTATTTT,CASTKGAGVLTDTQYF
.,many,TRBV28,16,TRBJ2-2,TGTGCCAGCAAAAGCCCGGGGAAGCTTAGCTCCGGGGAGCTGTTTTTT,CASKSPGKLSSGELFF
TRBD2,.,TRBV5-4,15,TRBJ2-7,TGTGCCAGCAGCTTGACTAGCGGGAGCAATTACGAGAAGTACTTC,CASSLTSGSNYEKYF
.,many,TRBV5-6,12,TRBJ2-1,TGTGCCAGCAGCCGCCAGGCCGATGAGCAGTTCTTC,CASSRQADEQFF
.,many,TRBV28,13,TRBJ2-7,TGTGCCAGCAGTTCCCATATCGGATACGAGCAGTACTTC,CASSSHIGYEQYF
.,many,TRBV7-9,12,TRBJ2-7,TGTGCCAGCAGCCGGAGCTCCTACGAGCAGTACTTC,CASSRSSYEQYF
.,few,TRBV29-1,13,TRBJ2-1,TGCAGCGTTGACCGGGAGTCAACCAATGAGCAGTTCTTC,CSVDRESTNEQFF
.,few,TRBV2,14,TRBJ2-2,TGTGCCAGCAGGCCCTGTACAGGGAGCGGGGAGCTGTTTTTT,CASRPCTGSGELFF
TRBD2,.,TRBV7-2,15,TRBJ2-7,TGTGCCAGCAGCTTAATAGGGGGACTAGCGGATGAGCAGTACTTC,CASSLIGGLADEQYF
.,many,TRBV2,11,TRBJ2-5,TGTGCCAGCGGTCGACCAGAGACCCAGTACTTC,CASGRPETQYF
TRBD2,many,TRBV7-6,14,TRBJ2-3,TGTGCCAGCAGCCCCCAGGGACTAGCAGATACGCAGTATTTT,CASSPQGLADTQYF
TRBD2,few,TRBV27,16,TRBJ2-3,TGTGCCAGCAGTTACTTCGCGGGAGGGCCGGAAGGTACGCAGTATTTT,CASSYFAGGPEGTQYF
.,many,TRBV27,15,TRBJ1-4,TGTGCCAGCAGTTCCTTGATAGCAAAGAATGAAAAACTGTTTTTT,CASSSLIAKNEKLFF
TRBD2,.,TRBV4-1,20,TRBJ2-4,TGCGCCAGCAGCCAAGAGGGGGGGCGAGGGAGCGGGAGGAGCAAAAACATTCAGTACTTC,CASSQEGGRGSGRSKNIQYF
.,many,TRBV30,14,TRBJ2-2,TGTGCCTGGGGGGGGCAAGCAAAGACCGGGGAGCTGTTTTTT,CAWGGQAKTGELFF
.,few,TRBV10-2,14,TRBJ2-5,TGCGCCAGCAGTGAGGCAGGGTTGGTAGAGACCCAGTACTTC,CASSEAGLVETQYF
TRBD1,many,TRBV9,12,TRBJ1-1,TGTGCCAGCAGCGGGGGCAGGGGACAGGCTTTCTTT,CASSGGRGQAFF
TRBD1,once,TRBV14,18,TRBJ2-1,TGTGCCAGCAGACAAGATCTTTTGGCGACAGGGAGTATCGATGAGCAGTTCTTC,CASRQDLLATGSIDEQFF
.,many,TRBV3-1,13,TRBJ2-1,TGTGCCAGCAGCCAAGATTGGCTAGATGAGCAGTTCTTC,CASSQDWLDEQFF
TRBD2,many,TRBV11-2,15,TRBJ2-1,TGTGCCAGCAGCTTCCTAGCGGGAGGGGACAATGAGCAGTTCTTC,CASSFLAGGDNEQFF
TRBD1,many,TRBV12-3/TRBV12-4,14,TRBJ2-7,TGTGCCAGCGCTGAAGTGACAGGGTCCTACGAGCAGTACTTC,CASAEVTGSYEQYF
.,.,TRBV6-2/TRBV6-3,15,TRBJ1-2,TGTGCCAGCAGTTACTCGATGGGGGCTGGGGGTGGCTACACCTTC,CASSYSMGAGGGYTF
.,.,TRBV6-1,15,TRBJ2-6,TGTGCCAGCAGTAAGGGAGGTCCTGGGGCCAACGTCCTGACTTTC,CASSKGGPGANVLTF
TRBD2,many,TRBV7-9,15,TRBJ2-7,TGTGCCAGCAGCTTTGCTCCGGGGGGGGGGTACGAGCAGTACTTC,CASSFAPGGGYEQYF
.,.,TRBV6-1,14,TRBJ2-5,TGTGCCAGCAGTGAAATTTCCGCTCAAGAGACCCAGTACTTC,CASSEISAQETQYF
.,many,TRBV6-2/TRBV6-3,12,TRBJ2-3,TGTGCCAGCAGTTACGGGGCAACGGCGCAGTATTTT,CASSYGATAQYF
.,many,TRBV30,15,TRBJ1-4,TGTGCCGGGGGAGAGGGTGGAGTAATGAATGAAAAACTGTTTTTT,CAGGEGGVMNEKLFF
.,many,TRBV24-1,13,TRBJ2-5,TGTGCCACCAGTGTAGGTTCTCAAGAGACCCAGTACTTC,CATSVGSQETQYF
.,many,TRBV7-2,13,TRBJ1-5,TGTGCCAGCAGCTTGGGTAACAATCAGCCCCAGCATTTT,CASSLGNNQPQHF
.,many,TRBV5-1,15,TRBJ2-7,TGCGCCAGCAGCTTAATACCCAGGGGATCCTACGAGCAGTACTTC,CASSLIPRGSYEQYF
.,many,TRBV10-2,13,TRBJ1-2,TGCGCCAGCAGTGGACCGGGGAGGGGCGGCTACACCTTC,CASSGPGRGGYTF
TRBD2,few,TRBV28,17,TRBJ2-2,TGTGCCAGCAGCTCGGGACTAGCGGGAGAAAGCACCGGGGAGCTGTTTTTT,CASSSGLAGESTGELFF
TRBD1,many,TRBV4-1,16,TRBJ1-6,TGCGCCAGCAGCCAGTTATCAGGGGGCTTGGATTCACCCCTCCACTTT,CASSQLSGGLDSPLHF
.,.,TRBV24-1,16,TRBJ2-1,TGTGCCACCAGTGATTTGCACGGGGGGCGAAACAATGAGCAGTTCTTC,CATSDLHGGRNNEQFF
TRBD2,.,TRBV20-1,14,TRBJ2-3,TGCAGTGCTAGTCCTAGCGGGCCGATAGATACGCAGTATTTT,CSASPSGPIDTQYF
.,few,TRBV5-6,16,TRBJ2-1,TGTGCCAGCAGCTTGTCAACTGGCTCAGGGGCCCTTGTGCAGTTCTTC,CASSLSTGSGALVQFF
.,many,TRBV10-3,15,TRBJ2-1,TGTGCCATCAGTGAGGGGCCAGGGAAATACAATGAGCAGTTCTTC,CAISEGPGKYNEQFF
.,.,TRBV11-3,16,TRBJ2-1,TGTGCCAGCAGCTTATTCGGAAGTACCACCTACAATGAGCAGTTCTTC,CASSLFGSTTYNEQFF
.,many,TRBV30,17,TRBJ1-5,TGTGCCTGGAGTGATCCCTCTTGGTATGGGAGCAATCAGCCCCAGCATTTT,CAWSDPSWYGSNQPQHF
TRBD1,.,TRBV20-1,14,TRBJ2-3,TGCAGTGCTAGAGATTTACAGGGGGCAGATACGCAGTATTTT,CSARDLQGADTQYF
.,many,TRBV15,17,TRBJ2-1,TGTGCCACCAGCAGAGATTCGCCCGCCACTTCCTACAATGAGCAGTTCTTC,CATSRDSPATSYNEQFF
.,.,TRBV6-1,14,TRBJ2-3,TGTGCCAGCAATCAAGACTTGAGCACAGATACGCAGTATTTT,CASNQDLSTDTQYF
TRBD2,few,TRBV6-2/TRBV6-3,15,TRBJ2-2,TGTGCCAGCAGTTCAGAAGGACTAGGTGTGGTGGAGCTGTTTTTT,CASSSEGLGVVELFF
TRBD2,many,TRBV12-3/TRBV12-4,18,TRBJ2-3,TGTGCCAGCAGTTTAATACTAGCGGGAGGATTTGAGGCAGATACGCAGTATTTT,CASSLILAGGFEADTQYF
TRBD2,.,TRBV4-1,16,TRBJ2-7,TGCGCCAGCAGCCAAGAGGACGGGAGGGCCTCCTACGAGCAGTACTTC,CASSQEDGRASYEQYF
TRBD1,.,TRBV20-1,11,TRBJ1-2,TGCAGTTCAGGGGGTTTCGCTGGCTACACCTTC,CSSGGFAGYTF
.,many,TRBV11-2,13,TRBJ1-1,TGTGCCAGCAGCCCCATATCGTACACTGAAGCTTTCTTT,CASSPISYTEAFF
.,.,TRBV20-1,15,TRBJ2-2,TGCAGTGCTAGTGTGTCGGGCCCGGGTACCGGGGAGCTGTTTTTT,CSASVSGPGTGELFF
TRBD2,few,TRBV5-5,17,TRBJ2-7,TGTGCCAGCAGCTTTTCGACGGGCCAGGGAGGGTCCTACGAGCAGTACTTC,CASSFSTGQGGSYEQYF
.,few,TRBV6-1,14,TRBJ2-2,TGTGCCAGCATGCGGGGCGCGACGACCGGGGAGCCGTTTTTT,CASMRGATTGEPFF
TRBD2,many,TRBV27,15,TRBJ2-7,TGTGCCAGCAAACAGGAAGCGGGGGGGCTGTACGAGCAGTACTTC,CASKQEAGGLYEQYF
TRBD2,many,TRBV12-3/TRBV12-4,15,TRBJ2-7,TGTGCCACTTCAGTCGGACTAGGAGTATGGATGGGGCAGTACTTC,CATSVGLGVWMGQYF
.,many,TRBV12-3/TRBV12-4,13,TRBJ1-2,TGTGCCAGCACCCTACAGGGCAACTATGGCTACACCTTC,CASTLQGNYGYTF